This T cell receptor (beta chain) was sequenced during a study of glioma-infiltrating T cells after dendritic cell vaccination. The table came from immunoSEQ multiplex PCR; TCRdb's copy has only in-frame clones and leaves some out. The table shows fewer than 95,000 clones, with approximately 81% occurring only once. The time point here: after dendritic cell vaccination, including at tumor progression/relapse. The sequences come from blood, collected after dendritic cell vaccination. This receptor was obtained from a human donor with glioblastoma.

CDR3 nucleotides: TGTGCCAGCAGTTGGACAGACAATGCTGGGGCCAACGTCCTGACTTTC. Protein sequence: CASSWTDNAGANVLTF. V is TRBV7-9 and J is TRBJ2-6, with D perhaps matching TRBD1 (6 bases). V shed 6 bases and J shed 2 bases, with 14 bases lying between them. CDR3 size: 16 residues. Germline values: CDR1 SEHNR, CDR2 FQNEAQ (reference sequence).